This T cell receptor beta chain was sequenced during a study of T-cell reconstitution after alpha-beta-depleted transplantation in children. Study-level findings and limits: Expanded graft clones numbering several hundred reportedly gave rise to alpha-beta T cells about two months after transplant. Surviving recipient cells, namely T cells and thymic progenitors, were the source of high day-60 TCRbeta diversity in some patients. T-cell counts and diversity at one year post-transplant came mainly from newly produced T cells.

Unique molecular identifiers were incorporated when the TCRbeta library was constructed. MiXCR, applied by TCRdb to the PCR reads, yields one record per CDR3 protein. The sample lists some 200,000 distinct CDR3 sequences; approximately 6% were seen once. Ten or more counts support this clonotype. Antigen specificity is unknown. The sequence derives from a girl less than two years old with combined immunodeficiency, due to receive a stem cell transplant. The material sequenced was PBMCs, taken before TCRalphabeta/CD19-depleted stem cell transplant.

Here the CDR3 reads CASSGARVGQGRGNTIYF. As DNA, the CDR3 is TGTGCCAGCAGTGGAGCTAGAGTCGGACAGGGACGAGGAAACACCATATATTTT. The chain couples TRBV2 to TRBJ1-3, with 8 nucleotides matching TRBD1. CDR3 length equals 18 residues. The trim removed 4 bases at V and 4 bases at J, leaving 15 bases unmatched. CDR1 and CDR2 (germline): SNHLY, FYNNEI.